This T cell receptor beta chain appears in the sequencing data of a study of blood T cell repertoires in COVID-19. Study details: Material from acute and convalescent COVID-19 was sourced from the United States, Italy and Spain. In each case, the material was cDNA or gDNA derived from T cells, B-cell-depleted T cells, or PBMCs.

This clone was counted only a few times. Original data processing: Amplification of reference gene primers provided the estimated nucleated cell counts. Only in-frame clones appear in the TCRdb table, and some are missing; sequencing was by immunoSEQ multiplex PCR. The D gene and trimming were derived from the DNA, and the V and J assignments and clone size from that table. In the table there are approximately 10,000 clones, less than 90% of which are singletons. Germline values: CDR1 GTSNPN, CDR2 SVGIG (reference sequence). Trimming left V 2 bases short and J 4 bases short, with 20 bases between. The CDR3 contains 16 residues.

Sequencing used peripheral blood. This clonotype was sampled from a woman aged 55-69 years with active COVID-19. This chain uses TRBV30 with TRBJ2-5; perhaps TRBD2 as D (8 bases). The DNA of the CDR3 is TGTGCCTGGAGTAAGACAGGGAGGCTAGCGGGAGAGACCCAGTACTTC. Its protein is CAWSKTGRLAGETQYF. Combining the CDR3 with reference TRBV30 and TRBJ2-5 gives the whole variable domain SQTIHQWPATLVQPVGSPLSLECTVEGTSNPNLYWYRQAAGRGLQLLFYSVGIGQISSEVPQNLSASRPQDRQFILSSKKLLLSDSGFYLCAWSKTGRLAGETQYFGPGTRLLVL.